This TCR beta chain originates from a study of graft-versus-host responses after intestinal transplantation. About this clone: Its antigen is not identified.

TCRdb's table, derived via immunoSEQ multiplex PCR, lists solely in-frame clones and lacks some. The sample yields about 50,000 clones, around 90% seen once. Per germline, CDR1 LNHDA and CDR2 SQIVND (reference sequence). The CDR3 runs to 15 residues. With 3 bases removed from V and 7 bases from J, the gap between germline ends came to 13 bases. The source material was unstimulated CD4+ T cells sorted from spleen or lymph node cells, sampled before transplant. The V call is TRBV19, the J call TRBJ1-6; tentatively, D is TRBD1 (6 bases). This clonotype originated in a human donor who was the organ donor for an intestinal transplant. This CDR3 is CASSITGSVNSPLHF. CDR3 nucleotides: TGTGCCAGTAGTATTACAGGGAGTGTGAATTCACCCCTCCACTTT. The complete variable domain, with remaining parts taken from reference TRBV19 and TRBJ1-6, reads DGGITQSPKYLFRKEGQNVTLSCEQNLNHDAMYWYRQDPGQGLRLIYYSQIVNDFQKGDIAEGYSVSREKKESFPLTVTSAQKNPTAFYLCASSITGSVNSPLHFGNGTRLTVT.